This T cell receptor beta chain comes out of a study of blood T cell repertoires in COVID-19. Study-level information: COVID-19 samples, acute and convalescent, were from the United States, Italy and Spain. The analysed material was cDNA or gDNA that came from T cells, B-cell-depleted T cells, or PBMCs.

Per the original methods: Cell counts per sample came from amplifying reference gene primers. TCRdb's table, derived via immunoSEQ multiplex PCR, lists solely in-frame clones and lacks some. V and J calls and clone size come straight from that table; D and trimming were deduced from the DNA. This table holds under 250,000 clones, around four fifths found once. The specimen was peripheral blood. The receptor's source is a man between 45 and 60 years old with active or convalescent COVID-19.

The chain's CDR3 is CASSFHYEQYF. CDR3 sequence (DNA): TGTGCCAGCAGCTTTCACTACGAGCAGTACTTC. V and J are TRBV11-2 and TRBJ2-7; no clear D gene. CDR3 length: 11 amino acids. Trimming removed 3 bases from V and 3 bases from J, with 3 bases in between. CDR1 is SGHAT, CDR2 FQNNGV, per germline.